Described below is a single TCR beta chain sequence and its context. Its antigen is as yet unknown. Trimming took 4 bases from V and 2 from J; bases not matched to a gene: 0. The CDR3 covers 13 residues. Germline lookup yields CDR1 SGHTA and CDR2 FQGNSA. The sample comes from a study of radiation and T cells in renal cell carcinoma. The protocol was immunoSEQ multiplex PCR, while the TCRdb copy is restricted to in-frame clones and leaves out a portion. The top ten clones hold less than 25% of a sample with approximately 21,000 clones, 45% to 70% of them seen once. Findings and limits, study-wide: Dominant CDR3 motifs were more common in irradiated tumors than controls.

Specified treatment: treatment-naive control, cytoreductive nephrectomy. Sequenced control tumors were from about ten males and a few females, median age around 57. The V and J genes are TRBV7-2 and TRBJ2-5, with 8 bases matching TRBD1. Sequenced here: tumor tissue, sampled from a patient whose treatment was nephrectomy without radiotherapy. This TCR was sampled from a human donor with renal cell carcinoma. For the CDR3, the DNA is TGTGCCAGCAGCTGGGACAGGCAAGAGACCCAGTACTTC. It yields the protein CASSWDRQETQYF. The full variable domain, completed using reference TRBV7-2 and TRBJ2-5, is GAGVSQSPSNKVTEKGKDVELRCDPISGHTALYWYRQSLGQGLEFLIYFQGNSAPDKSGLPSDRFSAERTGGSVSTLTIQRTQQEDSAVYLCASSWDRQETQYFGPGTRLLVL.